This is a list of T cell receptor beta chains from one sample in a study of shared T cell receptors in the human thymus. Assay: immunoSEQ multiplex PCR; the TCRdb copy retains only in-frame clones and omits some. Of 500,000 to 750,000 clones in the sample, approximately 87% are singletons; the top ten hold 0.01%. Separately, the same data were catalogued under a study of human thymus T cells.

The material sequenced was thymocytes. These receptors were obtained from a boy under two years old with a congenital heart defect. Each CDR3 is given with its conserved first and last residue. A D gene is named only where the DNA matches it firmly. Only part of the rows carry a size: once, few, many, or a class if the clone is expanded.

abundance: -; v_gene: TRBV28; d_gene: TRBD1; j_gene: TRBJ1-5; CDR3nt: TGTGCCAGCAGTGCCTTCACACAGGGGGCTAGTCAGCCCCAGCATTTT; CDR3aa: CASSAFTQGASQPQHF
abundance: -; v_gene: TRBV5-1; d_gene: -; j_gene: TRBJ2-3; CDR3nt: TGCGCCAGCAGCAAACGGGTCCCCACAGATACGCAGTATTTT; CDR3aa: CASSKRVPTDTQYF
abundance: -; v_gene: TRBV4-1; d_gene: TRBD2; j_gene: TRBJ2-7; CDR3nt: TGCGCCAGCAGCCAAGATCTGGCGGGACTAGCGGGCTACGAGCAGTACTTC; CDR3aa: CASSQDLAGLAGYEQYF
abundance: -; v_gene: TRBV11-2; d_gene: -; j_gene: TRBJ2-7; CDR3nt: TGTGCCAGCAGCTTAGTGGGCTGCTCCTACGAGCAGTACTTC; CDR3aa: CASSLVGCSYEQYF
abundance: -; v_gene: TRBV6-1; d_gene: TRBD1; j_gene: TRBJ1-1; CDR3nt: TGTGCCAGCAGTGATGACAGGGGGACTGTCGGCACTGAAGCTTTCTTT; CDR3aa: CASSDDRGTVGTEAFF
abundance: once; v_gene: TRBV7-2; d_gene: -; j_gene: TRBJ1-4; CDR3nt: TGTGCCTGCCGTCTGGCCCATAATGAAAAACTGTTTTTT; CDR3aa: CACRLAHNEKLFF
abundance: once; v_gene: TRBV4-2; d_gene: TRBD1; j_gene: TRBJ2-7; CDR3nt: TGTGCCAGCAGCCACTGGACAGGGGAGTATGGCTACGAGCAGTACTTC; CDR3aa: CASSHWTGEYGYEQYF
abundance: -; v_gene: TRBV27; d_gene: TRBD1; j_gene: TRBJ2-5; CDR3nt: TGTGCCAGCAGTTTATCCCAGGCAGGGGGCGCCAAGACCCAGTACTTC; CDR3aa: CASSLSQAGGAKTQYF
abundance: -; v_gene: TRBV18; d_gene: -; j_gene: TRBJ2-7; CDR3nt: TGTGCCAGCTCACGTCAGACTCTCTACGAGCAGTACTTC; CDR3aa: CASSRQTLYEQYF
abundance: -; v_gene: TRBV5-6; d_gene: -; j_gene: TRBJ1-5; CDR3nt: TGTGCCAGCAGCCCGAGACCCCCCGCGGGGCAGCCCCAGCATTTT; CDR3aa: CASSPRPPAGQPQHF
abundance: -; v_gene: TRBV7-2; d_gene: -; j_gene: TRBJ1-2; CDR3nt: TGTGCCAGCAGCTTAGCCATGAACTATGGCTACACCTTC; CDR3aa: CASSLAMNYGYTF
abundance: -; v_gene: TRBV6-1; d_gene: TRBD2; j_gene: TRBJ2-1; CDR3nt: TGTGCCAGCGGTAGCGGGGGACACAATGAGCAGTTCTTC; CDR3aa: CASGSGGHNEQFF
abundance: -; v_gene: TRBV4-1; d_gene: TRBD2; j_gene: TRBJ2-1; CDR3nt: TGCGCCAGCAGCCAAGAAGGGATAGCGGGAGAAGGGGGCTCCTACAATGAGCAGTTCTTC; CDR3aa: CASSQEGIAGEGGSYNEQFF
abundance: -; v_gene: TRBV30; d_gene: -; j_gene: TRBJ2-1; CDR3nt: TGTGCCTGGAGACAGGGTGGATACAATGAGCAGTTCTTC; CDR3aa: CAWRQGGYNEQFF
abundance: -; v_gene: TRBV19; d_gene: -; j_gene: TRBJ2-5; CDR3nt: TGTGCCAGTAGTACCCCGGAGAGGCGGGAGACCCAGTACTTC; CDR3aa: CASSTPERRETQYF
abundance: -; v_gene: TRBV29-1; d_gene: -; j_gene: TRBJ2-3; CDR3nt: TGCAGCGTGGGAGGGGGGAAGGTAACAGATACGCAGTATTTT; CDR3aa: CSVGGGKVTDTQYF
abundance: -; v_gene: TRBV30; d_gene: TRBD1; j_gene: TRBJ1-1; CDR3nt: TGTGCCTGGAGGGGACAGGGGGCAGCCACTGAAGCTTTCTTT; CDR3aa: CAWRGQGAATEAFF
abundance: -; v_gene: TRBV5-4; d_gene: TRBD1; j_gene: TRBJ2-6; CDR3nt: TGTGCCAGCAGCACAGAAACAGGGGGCGCACAAGTGGCCAACGTCCTGACTTTC; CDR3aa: CASSTETGGAQVANVLTF
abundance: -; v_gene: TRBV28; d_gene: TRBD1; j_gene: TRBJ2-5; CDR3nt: TGTGCCAGCAGACCCCCGGACAGGGGAGAGACCCAGTACTTC; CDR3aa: CASRPPDRGETQYF
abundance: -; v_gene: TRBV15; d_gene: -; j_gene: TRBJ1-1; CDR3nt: TGTGCCACCAGCAGAGAGTGGAGGGTGAGGGACACTGAAGCTTTCTTT; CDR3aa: CATSREWRVRDTEAFF
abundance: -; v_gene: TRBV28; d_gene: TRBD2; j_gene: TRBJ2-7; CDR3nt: TGTGCCAGCAGTTTAGGGGGACTAGCGGAACTCTACGAGCAGTACTTC; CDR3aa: CASSLGGLAELYEQYF
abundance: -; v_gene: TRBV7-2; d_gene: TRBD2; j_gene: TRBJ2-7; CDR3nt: TGTGCCAGCAGCCGCGGGGGGGAAGGCCAGGTGAAGAACGAGCAGTACTTC; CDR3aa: CASSRGGEGQVKNEQYF
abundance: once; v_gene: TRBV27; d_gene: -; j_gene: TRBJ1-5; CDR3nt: TGTGCCAGCAGTTTCGAAGGGGGTCAGCCCCAGCATTTT; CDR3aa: CASSFEGGQPQHF
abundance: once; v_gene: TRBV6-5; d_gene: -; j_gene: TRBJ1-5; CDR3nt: TGTGCCAGCCGCGGCTATAGCAATCAGCCCCAGCATTTT; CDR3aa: CASRGYSNQPQHF
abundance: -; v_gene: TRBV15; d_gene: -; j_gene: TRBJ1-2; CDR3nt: TGTGCCACCAGCAGAGTGAGAGGGGGGGATGGCTACACCTTC; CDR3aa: CATSRVRGGDGYTF
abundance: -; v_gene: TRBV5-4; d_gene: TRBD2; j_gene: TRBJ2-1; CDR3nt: TGTGCCAGCAGCTTAGGTCTGCGGGAGGGCCATGGGCGAGAGCAGTTCTTC; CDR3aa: CASSLGLREGHGREQFF
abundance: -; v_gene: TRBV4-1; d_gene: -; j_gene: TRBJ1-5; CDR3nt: TGCGCCAGCAGCCAAGTTGGGGACTCCAATCAGCCCCAGCATTTT; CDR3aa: CASSQVGDSNQPQHF
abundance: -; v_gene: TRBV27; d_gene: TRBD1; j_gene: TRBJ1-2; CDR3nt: TGTGCCAGCAGTTTATCTGGACAGGGCCCATCTAACTATGGCTACACCTTC; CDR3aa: CASSLSGQGPSNYGYTF
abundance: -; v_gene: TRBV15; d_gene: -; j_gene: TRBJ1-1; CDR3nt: TGTGCCACCAGCAGAGATCGGCAGGCGTATGAAGCTTTCTTT; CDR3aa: CATSRDRQAYEAFF
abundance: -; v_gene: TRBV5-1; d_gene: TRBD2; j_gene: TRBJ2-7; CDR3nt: TGCGCCAGCCAGCCAGACGGGGGGTACGAGCAGTACTTC; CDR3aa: CASQPDGGYEQYF
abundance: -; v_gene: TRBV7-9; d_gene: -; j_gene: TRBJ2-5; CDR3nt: TGTGCCAGCAGCCCCGCGAGGGCGGGTAGAGAGACCCAGTACTTC; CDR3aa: CASSPARAGRETQYF
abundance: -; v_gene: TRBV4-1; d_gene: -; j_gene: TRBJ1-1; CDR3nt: TGCGCCAGCAGCCAAGGGACACGGGTGAACACTGAAGCTTTCTTT; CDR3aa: CASSQGTRVNTEAFF
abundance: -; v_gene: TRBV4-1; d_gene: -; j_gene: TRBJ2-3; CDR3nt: TGCGCCAGCAGCCAAGATCCCACTAATTTAGGCACAGATACGCAGTATTTT; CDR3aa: CASSQDPTNLGTDTQYF
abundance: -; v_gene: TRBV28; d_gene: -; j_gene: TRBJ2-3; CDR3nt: TGTGCCAGCAGTTTAGGGCAGGCCCATTTGCGGGCGCAGTATTTT; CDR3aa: CASSLGQAHLRAQYF
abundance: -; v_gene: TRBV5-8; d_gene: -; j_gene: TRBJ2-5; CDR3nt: TGTGCCAGCAGCTTGGGGGTGGGAGGGGGACAAGAGACCCAGTACTTC; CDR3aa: CASSLGVGGGQETQYF
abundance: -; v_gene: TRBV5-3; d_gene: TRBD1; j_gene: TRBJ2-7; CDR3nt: TGTGCCAGAAGCTCTGGACAGGGTGGGGGAGAGCAGTACTTC; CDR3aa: CARSSGQGGGEQYF
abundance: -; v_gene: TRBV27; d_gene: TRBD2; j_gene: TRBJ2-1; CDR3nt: TGTGCCAGCAAGAAGTGGGCGGGGGTCCCCTACAATGAGCAGTTCTTC; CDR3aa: CASKKWAGVPYNEQFF
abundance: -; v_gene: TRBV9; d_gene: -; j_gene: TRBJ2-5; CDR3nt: TGTGCCAGCAGCGTAGCCCCCGGGACAACCCAAGAGACCCAGTACTTC; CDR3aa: CASSVAPGTTQETQYF
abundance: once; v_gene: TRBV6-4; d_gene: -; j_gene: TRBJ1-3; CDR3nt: TGTGCCAGCAGTGACTCGACCGGGACACTAGTTTGCTCTGGAAACACCATATATTTT; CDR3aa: CASSDSTGTLVCSGNTIYF
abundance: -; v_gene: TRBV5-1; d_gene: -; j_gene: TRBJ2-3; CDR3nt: TGCGCCAGCAGCTTGGCTCTGGTGGAGACGCAGTATTTT; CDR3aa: CASSLALVETQYF
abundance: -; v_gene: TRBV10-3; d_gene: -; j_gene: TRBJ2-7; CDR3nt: TGTGCCATCAGTGAGTCGGGAGTAGCGAAAGGATACGAGCAGTACTTC; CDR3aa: CAISESGVAKGYEQYF
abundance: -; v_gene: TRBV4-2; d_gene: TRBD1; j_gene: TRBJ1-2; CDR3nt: TGTGCCAGCAGCCCTACCGGTGGCAGGGGGCGAGGCTATGGCTACACCTTC; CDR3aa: CASSPTGGRGRGYGYTF
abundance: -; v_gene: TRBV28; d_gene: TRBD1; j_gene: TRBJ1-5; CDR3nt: TGTGCCAGCAGTGTGACAGGGTATAGCAATCAGCCCCAGCATTTT; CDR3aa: CASSVTGYSNQPQHF
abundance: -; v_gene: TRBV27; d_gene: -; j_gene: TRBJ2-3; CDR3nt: TGTGCCAGCAGTTTTTCCAGGAAACAAAGCACAGATACGCAGTATTTT; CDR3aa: CASSFSRKQSTDTQYF
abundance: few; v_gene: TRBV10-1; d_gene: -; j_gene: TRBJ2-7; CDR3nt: TGCGCCAGCATCCCGGGGGTCGCCTACGAGCAGTACTTC; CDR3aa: CASIPGVAYEQYF
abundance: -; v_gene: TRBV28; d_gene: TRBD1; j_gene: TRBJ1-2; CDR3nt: TGTGCCAGCAACCCCAGGGGGCGCTATGGCTACACCTTC; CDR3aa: CASNPRGRYGYTF
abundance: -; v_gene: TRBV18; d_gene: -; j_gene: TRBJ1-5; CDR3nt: TGTGCCAGCTCACTCCTCCCCGGGGGTGTAAATCAGCCCCAGCATTTT; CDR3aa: CASSLLPGGVNQPQHF
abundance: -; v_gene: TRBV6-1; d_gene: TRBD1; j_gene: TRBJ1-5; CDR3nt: TGTGCCAGCGTAAAGACAGGGAAGGGCAATCAGCCCCAGCATTTT; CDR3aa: CASVKTGKGNQPQHF
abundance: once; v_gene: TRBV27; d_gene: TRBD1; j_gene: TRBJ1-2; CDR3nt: TGTGCCAGCAGCTCTTCCGGGACAGGTTATGGCTACACCTTC; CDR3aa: CASSSSGTGYGYTF
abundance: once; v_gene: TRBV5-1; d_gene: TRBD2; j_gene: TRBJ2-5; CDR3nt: TGCGCCAGCAGCCCACACTTCCCCAGACTAGCGGGAGAGAGGGAGGAGACCCAGTACTTC; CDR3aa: CASSPHFPRLAGEREETQYF
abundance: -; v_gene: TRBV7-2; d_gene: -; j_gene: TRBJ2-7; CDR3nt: TGTGCCAGCAGCTTAGAGGCTAGCTTTACCTACGAGCAGTACTTC; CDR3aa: CASSLEASFTYEQYF
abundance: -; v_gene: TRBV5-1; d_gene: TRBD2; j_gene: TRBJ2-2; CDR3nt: TGCGCCAGCAGCCCTAGCGGGACCCCATACAGGGAGCTGTTTTTT; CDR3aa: CASSPSGTPYRELFF
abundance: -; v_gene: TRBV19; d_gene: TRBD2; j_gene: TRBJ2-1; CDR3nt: TGTGCCAGTAGTATGGGTCTAGCGGGTTACAATGAGCAGTTCTTC; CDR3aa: CASSMGLAGYNEQFF
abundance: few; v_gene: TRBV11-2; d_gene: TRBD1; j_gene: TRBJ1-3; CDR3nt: TGTGCCAGCAGCTTAAGGGACAGTGGTGGAAACACCATATATTTT; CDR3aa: CASSLRDSGGNTIYF
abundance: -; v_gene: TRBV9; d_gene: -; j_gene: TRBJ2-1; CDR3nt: TGTGCCAGCAGCGTAGGGGAGTTCCACAATGAGCAGTTCTTC; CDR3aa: CASSVGEFHNEQFF